These 23 T cell receptor beta chains share one sample of origin, sequenced in a study of beta chain features in type 1 diabetes. cDNA synthesis used the whole RNA isolate, giving expressed TCRB sequences. Sequencing was performed with immunoSEQ multiplex PCR; in TCRdb, only in-frame clones are kept and a portion is missing. The sample comprises a few hundred thousand clones, 30% of which are singletons, and 0.05% to 0.065% rests with the top ten. Material: naive CD4+ T cells from blood. The receptors originated from a man younger than 35 in good health.

The chain has TRBV29-1 and TRBJ2-3; TRBD2 matches 8 bases. CDR3 length: 12 amino acids. Trimming took 5 bases from V and 4 from J; bases not matched to a gene: 2. Germline lookup yields CDR1 SQVTM and CDR2 ANQGSEA. The CDR3 DNA reads TGCAGCGTTCGGGAGGGGGCAGATACGCAGTATTTT. Protein sequence: CSVREGADTQYF.

This clone was observed a few times. The chain combines TRBV29-1 with TRBJ2-7, with a possible D match to TRBD2 (5 bases). The germline CDR1 and CDR2 sequences are SQVTM and ANQGSEA. This CDR3 has 13 residues. Trimming removed 4 bases at V and 3 bases at J, with 13 bases between. The CDR3 coding sequence is TGCAGCGTTGGAGTAGCGCAACGCTACGAGCAGTACTTC. Amino acid sequence: CSVGVAQRYEQYF.

Only a few counts were recorded for this clone. The chain couples TRBV6-5 to TRBJ1-2; D is unclear. V was clipped by 6 bases and J by 5 bases, with 13 bases between them. CDR3 length equals 13 residues. Germline CDR1 MNHEY, CDR2 SVGAGI. For the CDR3, the DNA is TGTGCCAGCAGCTCGGGAACCCCGTATGGCTACACCTTC. It specifies CASSSGTPYGYTF.

This clone was recorded a few times. V gene TRBV5-1 combines with J gene TRBJ2-2; D unresolved. Germline CDR1 SGHRS, CDR2 YFSETQ. The CDR3 is made up of 13 amino acids. V was shortened by 0 bases and J by 4 bases, with 4 bases between the two germline ends. DNA for the CDR3: TGCGCCAGCAGCTTGGGCGTCACCGGGGAGCTGTTTTTT. It specifies CASSLGVTGELFF.

The gene calls are TRBV5-1 and TRBJ2-7, with D perhaps TRBD2 (7 bases). This CDR3 comprises 16 residues. CDR1 and CDR2 (germline): SGHRS, YFSETQ. The germline V and J ends were trimmed by 0 bases and 0 bases, with 13 bases remaining between them. CDR3 coding DNA: TGCGCCAGCAGCTTGGAAGGGGGGACTAACTCCTACGAGCAGTACTTC. This sequence encodes CASSLEGGTNSYEQYF.

The chain carries TRBV7-9 and TRBJ2-7; D unresolved. The V and J ends lost 5 bases and 1 base respectively, with 9 bases between them. CDR1 is SEHNR, CDR2 FQNEAQ, per germline (reference sequence). The CDR3 is 13 residues long. In DNA, the CDR3 is TGTGCCAGCAGCGATTGGGTTTCCTACGAGCAGTACTTC. This sequence encodes CASSDWVSYEQYF.

In its sample, this clone was seen a few times. J is TRBJ2-5 and V is TRBV28; 8 bases are shared with TRBD2. CDR1 MDHEN and CDR2 SYDVKM come from the germline V gene. Unmatched junction bases numbered 9, after V lost 3 bases and J lost 6 bases. This CDR3 is 15 amino acids long. The CDR3 DNA sequence: TGTGCCAGCAGTTTCTCCGGGACTAGAGGAAAGACCCAGTACTTC. Translated: CASSFSGTRGKTQYF. The variable domain in full, completed from reference TRBV28 and TRBJ2-5, reads DVKVTQSSRYLVKRTGEKVFLECVQDMDHENMFWYRQDPGLGLRLIYFSYDVKMKEKGDIPEGYSVSREKKERFSLILESASTNQTSMYLCASSFSGTRGKTQYFGPGTRLLVL.

The chain links TRBV18 to TRBJ2-1; TRBD1 or TRBD2 may be the D gene (7 bases each). CDR3 length: 15 residues. The V end was cut by 3 bases, the J end by 7 bases, with 16 bases between. The germline CDR1 and CDR2 sequences are KGHSH and LQKENI. The CDR3 sequence: CASSPLQGRENEQFF. CDR3 DNA sequence: TGTGCCAGCTCACCGCTACAGGGGAGGGAAAATGAGCAGTTCTTC.

This clone was detected a few times. V usage is TRBV7-2 and J usage is TRBJ2-1, with TRBD1 matching 8 bases. Germline lookup yields CDR1 SGHTA and CDR2 FQGNSA. Trimming at V came to 1 base and at J to 9 bases, leaving 17 bases not matched to a gene. The CDR3 has 18 amino acids. The chain's CDR3 is CASSLVGVATGAHSEQFF. The CDR3 DNA reads as TGTGCCAGCAGCTTAGTAGGAGTAGCGACAGGGGCCCACAGTGAGCAGTTCTTC.

Concerning this clone: A junction end diverges from the germline sequence, so it may reflect a read error. This sequence joins TRBV11-2 and TRBJ1-2; possible D gene TRBD1, 5 bases. The germline CDR1 and CDR2 sequences are SGHAT and FQNNGV. This CDR3 is 12 amino acids long. CDR3 residues: CASSLEDLQEAF. The CDR3 nucleotides are TGTGCCAGCAGCTTAGAAGACCTACAGGAGGCCTTC.

The chain's CDR3 is CASSLQLAQETQYF. The CDR3 coding sequence is TGTGCCAGCAGTTTACAGCTTGCCCAAGAGACCCAGTACTTC. The V gene is TRBV28, the J gene TRBJ2-5; D gene ambiguous. V shed 2 bases and J shed 1 base, with 8 bases lying between them. The V gene's germline CDR1 is MDHEN and CDR2 SYDVKM. This CDR3 contains 14 residues.

This clone was seen more than once but under ten times. The gene calls are TRBV14 and TRBJ2-7; D gene unclear. CDR1 is SGHDN and CDR2 is FVKESK in the germline V gene. The CDR3 loop spans 12 amino acids. Trimming pared 4 bases from V and 1 base from J, leaving 5 bases between. The CDR3 reads CASSPGSYEQYF. Written as DNA, the CDR3 is TGTGCCAGCAGCCCCGGATCCTACGAGCAGTACTTC. The full variable domain, rest sourced from reference TRBV14 and TRBJ2-7, is EAGVTQFPSHSVIEKGQTVTLRCDPISGHDNLYWYRRVMGKEIKFLLHFVKESKQDESGMPNNRFLAERTGGTYSTLKVQPAELEDSGVYFCASSPGSYEQYFGPGTRLTVT.

This clone appeared a single time. This chain uses TRBV28 with TRBJ2-1; D may be TRBD2 (6 bases). CDR1 MDHEN and CDR2 SYDVKM come from the germline V gene. V was pared by 5 bases and J by 3 bases, with 17 bases between. The CDR3 extends over 16 amino acids. CDR3 bases: TGTGCCAGCAGTCGTGGAAGGGGTAGCGGCTACAATGAGCAGTTCTTC. The encoded protein is CASSRGRGSGYNEQFF.

The chain combines TRBV29-1 with TRBJ2-5; the match to TRBD1 covers 7 bases. The CDR3 has 14 residues. Germline V gene data show CDR1 as SQVTM and CDR2 as ANQGSEA. After removal of 7 bases from V and 3 bases from J, the junction contained 11 bases not matched to a gene. The CDR3 loop reads CSGEGASLEETQYF. As DNA, the CDR3 is TGCAGCGGTGAGGGGGCCAGTTTGGAAGAGACCCAGTACTTC.

This clone showed up just a few times. The chain joins TRBV11-2 to TRBJ2-1; 12 bases line up with TRBD2. V was pared by 6 bases and J by 0 bases, with 6 bases of the junction left unmatched. CDR1 is SGHAT, CDR2 FQNNGV, per germline. The CDR3 sequence is 17 residues long. The CDR3 region is CASRGLAGPSSYNEQFF. The CDR3 DNA sequence: TGTGCCAGCAGGGGACTAGCGGGCCCGAGCTCCTACAATGAGCAGTTCTTC.

The V and J genes are TRBV6-5 and TRBJ2-5; tentative D call: TRBD1 (6 bases). Germline V gene sequence: CDR1 MNHEY, CDR2 SVGAGI. This CDR3 comprises 12 residues. Trimming took 7 bases from V and 0 from J, leaving 6 bases between them. The CDR3 here is CASKGDQETQYF. CDR3 in DNA: TGTGCCAGCAAGGGGGACCAAGAGACCCAGTACTTC.

The chain recombines TRBV6-5 with TRBJ2-5; 8 bases are shared with TRBD1. CDR3 length equals 13 residues. V was clipped by 6 bases and J by 4 bases; unmatched bases: 4. Germline lookup yields CDR1 MNHEY and CDR2 SVGAGI. The CDR3 spells CASRRQGIETQYF. The CDR3 DNA reads TGTGCCAGCAGAAGACAGGGGATAGAGACCCAGTACTTC.

The chain links TRBV7-9 to TRBJ2-7; D gene uncertain. The CDR3 contains 15 residues. Germline loops: CDR1 SEHNR, CDR2 FQNEAQ (reference sequence). V lost 5 bases, J lost 0 bases, and 14 bases lay in between. CDR3 DNA: TGTGCCAGCAGCGCCACAGCTATACTCTCCTACGAGCAGTACTTC. Translation: CASSATAILSYEQYF.

This clone has just a few counts. The chain is built from TRBV30 and TRBJ1-2, with D possibly matching TRBD1 (5 bases). Germline CDR1 and CDR2: GTSNPN and SVGIG (reference sequence). This CDR3 has 12 residues. Trimming shortened V by 8 bases and J by 8 bases, and 18 bases separated the two germline ends. CDR3 sequence (DNA): TGTGCCGGACTACGGCAGGGCCGGGGCTACACCTTC. Its protein product is CAGLRQGRGYTF.

This clone came up a few times. This chain links TRBV5-8 with TRBJ2-5; the D gene is possibly TRBD1 (5 bases). This CDR3 comprises 12 residues. Germline loops: CDR1 SGHTS, CDR2 YDEGEE. Trimming stripped 2 bases from V and 5 bases from J, with 7 bases between. This CDR3 is CASSFRVETQYF. The CDR3 nucleotides read TGTGCCAGCAGCTTCAGGGTGGAGACCCAGTACTTC.

This clone was detected a few times. The chain carries TRBV14 and TRBJ2-3; 12 nucleotides align to TRBD2. Germline V CDR1 and CDR2: SGHDN, FVKESK. This CDR3 region has 18 residues. V was pared by 4 bases and J by 1 base, with 9 bases of the junction left unmatched. CDR3 sequence: CASSPSGRARPRTDTQYF. For the CDR3, the DNA is TGTGCCAGCAGCCCTAGCGGGAGGGCCCGTCCGCGCACAGATACGCAGTATTTT.

This clone was seen just once. V usage is TRBV10-3 and J usage is TRBJ1-4, with 7 bases fitting TRBD1. CDR3 length equals 15 residues. CDR1 is ENHRY, CDR2 SYGVKD, per germline. V was clipped by 0 bases and J by 4 bases; unmatched bases: 2. The CDR3 DNA sequence: TGTGCCATCAGTGAGTCAACAGGGGTTAATGAAAAACTGTTTTTT. Translating it yields CAISESTGVNEKLFF.

A remark on this clone: Its ends do not fully match the called genes, so a read error is possible. The chain is built from TRBV7-2 and TRBJ2-2, with TRBD2 matching over 7 bases. Germline assignment: CDR1 SGHTA and CDR2 FQGNSA. This CDR3 is 15 amino acids long. This CDR3 reads CASSVAGTNTGELFF. DNA of the CDR3: TGTGCCAGCAGCGTAGCGGGCACGAACACCGGGGAGCTGTTTTTT.